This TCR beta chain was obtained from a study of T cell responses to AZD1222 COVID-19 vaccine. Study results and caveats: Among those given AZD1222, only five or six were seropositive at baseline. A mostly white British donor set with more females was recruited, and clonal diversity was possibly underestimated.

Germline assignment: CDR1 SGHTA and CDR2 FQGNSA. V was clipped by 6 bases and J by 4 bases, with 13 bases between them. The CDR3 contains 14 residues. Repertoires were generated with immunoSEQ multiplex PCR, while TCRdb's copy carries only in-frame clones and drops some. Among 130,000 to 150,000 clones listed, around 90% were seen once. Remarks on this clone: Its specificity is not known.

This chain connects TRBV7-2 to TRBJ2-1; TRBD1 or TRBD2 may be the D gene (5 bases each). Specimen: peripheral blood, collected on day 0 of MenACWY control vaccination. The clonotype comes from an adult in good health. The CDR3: CASRSRDPYNEQFF. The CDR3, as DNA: TGTGCCAGCAGATCCCGGGACCCATACAATGAGCAGTTCTTC.